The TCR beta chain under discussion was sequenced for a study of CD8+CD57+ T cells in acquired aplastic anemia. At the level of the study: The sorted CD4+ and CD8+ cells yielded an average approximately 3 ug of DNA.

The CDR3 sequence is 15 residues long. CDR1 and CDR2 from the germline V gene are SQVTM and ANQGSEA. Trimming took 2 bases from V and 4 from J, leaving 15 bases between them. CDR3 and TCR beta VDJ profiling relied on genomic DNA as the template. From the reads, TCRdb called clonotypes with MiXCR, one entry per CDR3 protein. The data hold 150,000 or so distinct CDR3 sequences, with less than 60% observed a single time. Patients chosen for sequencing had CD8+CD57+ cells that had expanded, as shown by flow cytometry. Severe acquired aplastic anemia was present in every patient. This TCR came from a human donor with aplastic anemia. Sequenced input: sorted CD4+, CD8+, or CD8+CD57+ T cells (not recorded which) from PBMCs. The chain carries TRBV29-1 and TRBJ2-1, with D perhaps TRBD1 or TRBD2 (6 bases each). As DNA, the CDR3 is TGCAGCGTTGAATCTGTCGGGGGACAATACAATGAGCAGTTCTTC. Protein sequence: CSVESVGGQYNEQFF.